This T cell receptor (beta chain) is drawn from a study of OX40 agonist ivuxolimab in advanced cancers. This table comes from immunoSEQ multiplex PCR, and its TCRdb copy is limited to in-frame clones, with some not included. The sample records some 90,000 clones, under 95% being singletons. As regards this clone: Its specificity is not known.

This CDR3 is 17 amino acids long. Trimming shortened V by 3 bases and J by 1 base, and 21 bases separated the two germline ends. CDR1 SQVTM and CDR2 ANQGSEA come from the germline V gene. Study-level results: Clonal expansion from baseline to week 6 occurred in both CD4+ and CD8+ T cells. CD8+ T cells averaged more expanded clones than CD4+. Clonal expansion among partial responders at 0.1-3.0 mg/kg ranked near the lowest.

This receptor was taken from an adult with an advanced solid tumor such as melanoma, head and neck, liver or kidney cancer. The genes are TRBV29-1 and TRBJ2-5; D may be TRBD1 or TRBD2 (5 bases each). This specimen was CD4+ or CD8+ T cells sorted from blood, taken in a trial of the OX40 agonist ivuxolimab. The CDR3 protein is CSVDRPLGDRIQETQYF. The CDR3 bases are TGCAGCGTTGATAGGCCGCTGGGGGACCGAATCCAAGAGACCCAGTACTTC.